This T cell receptor (beta chain) comes out of a study of T cells in Graves' hyperthyroidism and ophthalmopathy. Turning to the study itself: Prior to any treatment, at the point of initial diagnosis, peripheral blood was collected.

CDR3 length: 14 residues. Germline assignment: CDR1 DFQATT and CDR2 SNEGSKA (reference sequence). V lost 2 bases and J lost 2; bases outside the gene matches: 5. Study-wide findings and caveats: Most clonotypes expanded in the thyroid (above 0.001) were also present in blood.

TCR beta CDR3 regions were amplified from RNA transcripts. First-round RT-PCR of the TCR CDR3 relied on the HTBI primer set. One entry per CDR3 protein results from TCRdb running MiXCR on the multiplex PCR reads. The sample records roughly 750,000 distinct CDR3 sequences, around 17% being singletons. Disease duration under 2 months; hyperthyroidism patients were aged 18 to 65. In its sample, this clonotype was seen a few times. No antigen is known for it. This rearrangement joins TRBV20-1 to TRBJ2-7; 8 bases fit TRBD2. The clonotype was recovered from a man aged 18 to 30 with Graves' hyperthyroidism. The sequencing input was blood. CDR3 protein: CSARHSGEPYEQYF. DNA for the CDR3: TGCAGTGCTAGACATAGCGGGGAACCCTACGAGCAGTACTTC.